This TCR beta chain was retrieved from a study of vaccination and CD4 T cells after COVID-19. As for the study in general: Six men and four women formed the convalescents, two being Hispanic. Stimulation of the cells used overlapping spike peptide pools from SARS-CoV-2 and from the common cold coronaviruses HCoV-NL63, HCoV-OC43 and HCoV-229E. As a positive control, some control cultures were given a CEFX pool, while others were given an HIV-1 Nef pool or no peptide.

Described time point: late sampling 161 to 241 days after vaccination in a few convalescent patients. Treatment described: approximately 11-day PBMC culture with coronavirus spike peptide pools or control peptides (ViraFEST assay). About this clonotype: The antigen remains unidentified.

With 6 bases clipped from V and 4 bases from J, the junction kept 16 bases outside the gene matches. From germline, CDR1 is DFQATT and CDR2 SNEGSKA (reference sequence). The CDR3 is made up of 17 amino acids. Cultured CD4+ T cell DNA was sequenced using the Oncomine TCR Beta short-read assay. TCRdb called the PCR reads again in MiXCR, with one record for every CDR3 protein. Of approximately 18,000 distinct CDR3 sequences listed, 44% are singletons. This chain links TRBV20-1 with TRBJ2-1, with 9 bases identical to TRBD2. The sequencing here drew on CD4+ T cells from blood, cultured in vitro, taken about 7 months after SARS-CoV-2 vaccination. The clonotype originates from a human donor who had recovered from COVID-19. CDR3 loop: CSAPVLAGTRRYNEQFF. The CDR3, as DNA: TGCAGTGCCCCGGTCCTAGCGGGAACCCGCCGTTACAATGAGCAGTTCTTC.